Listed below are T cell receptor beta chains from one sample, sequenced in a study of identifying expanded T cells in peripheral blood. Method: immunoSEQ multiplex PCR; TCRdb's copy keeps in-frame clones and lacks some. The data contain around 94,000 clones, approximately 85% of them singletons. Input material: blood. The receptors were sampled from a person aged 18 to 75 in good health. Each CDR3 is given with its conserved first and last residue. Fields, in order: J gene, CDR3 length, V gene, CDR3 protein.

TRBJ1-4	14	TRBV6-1	CASRVGAINEKLFF
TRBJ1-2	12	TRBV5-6	CASSLENYGYTF
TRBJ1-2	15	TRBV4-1	CASSQETIPGHGYTF
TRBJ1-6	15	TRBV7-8	CASSSVARSNSPLHF
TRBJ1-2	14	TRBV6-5	CASSYSSQIYGYTF
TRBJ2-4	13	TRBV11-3	CASSPYGKNIQYF
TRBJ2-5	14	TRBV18	CASSPSGGVETQYF
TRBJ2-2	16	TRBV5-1	CASSLAPTEPTGELFF
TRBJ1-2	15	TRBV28	CASSLLSVRVDGYTF
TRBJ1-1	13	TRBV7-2	CASSLSMNTEAFF
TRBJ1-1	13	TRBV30	CAWSRQQNTEAFF
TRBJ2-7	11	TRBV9	CASSLGYEQYF
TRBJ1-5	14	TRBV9	CASSAGRTGQPQHF
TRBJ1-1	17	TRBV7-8	CASSLYRVTGFGTEAFF
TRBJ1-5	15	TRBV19	CASSSPRGSSEPQHF
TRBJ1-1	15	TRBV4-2	CASSQEGSGGTEAFF
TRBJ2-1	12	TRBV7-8	CASSRTGDEQFF
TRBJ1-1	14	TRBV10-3	CAISEYWTGFLAFF
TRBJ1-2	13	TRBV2	CASSYGRNYGYTF
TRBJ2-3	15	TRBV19	CASTNRVGGTDTQYF
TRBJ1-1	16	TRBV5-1	CASSRTGVPVGTEAFF
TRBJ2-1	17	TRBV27	CASSFHPQMSSYNEQFF
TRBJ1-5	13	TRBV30	CAWRGYSNQPQHF